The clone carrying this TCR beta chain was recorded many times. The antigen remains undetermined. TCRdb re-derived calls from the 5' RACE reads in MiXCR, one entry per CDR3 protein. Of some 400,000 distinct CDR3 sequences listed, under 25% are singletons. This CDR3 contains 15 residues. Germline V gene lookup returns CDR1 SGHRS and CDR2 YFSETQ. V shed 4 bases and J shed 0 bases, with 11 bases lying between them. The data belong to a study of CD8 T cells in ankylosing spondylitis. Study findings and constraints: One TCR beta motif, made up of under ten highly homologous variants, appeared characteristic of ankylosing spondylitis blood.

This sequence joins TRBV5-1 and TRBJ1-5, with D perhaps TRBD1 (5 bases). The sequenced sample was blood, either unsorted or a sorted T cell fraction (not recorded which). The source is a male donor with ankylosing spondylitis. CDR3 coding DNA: TGCGCCAGCAGCCGGGACGGTCATAGCAATCAGCCCCAGCATTTT. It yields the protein CASSRDGHSNQPQHF.